Listed here are 15 T cell receptor beta chains from one sample, sequenced in a study of shared clonotypes between healthy human individuals. Only in-frame clones appear in the TCRdb table, and some are missing; sequencing was by immunoSEQ multiplex PCR. The table has more than 550,000 clones, 72% seen once. The sample consisted of memory CD4+ T cells sorted from blood. This sample's subset: CD45RA-negative fraction. These receptor sequences come from a woman aged 25 to 39 in good health.

Concerning this clone: This same CDR3 is encoded by further DNA sequences in the sample. The gene calls are TRBV19 and TRBJ2-7; 14 bases match TRBD2. Germline values: CDR1 LNHDA, CDR2 SQIVND (reference sequence). The junction had 0 bases not matched to a gene; V was cut back by 4 bases and J by 4 bases. The CDR3 has 14 amino acids. CDR3 residues: CASSRTSGRYEQYF. The CDR3 coding sequence is TGTGCCAGTAGTAGGACTAGCGGGAGGTACGAGCAGTACTTC.

This clone appeared a few times. The CDR3 DNA sequence: TGTGCCATTACTACCCGGGACAGCCCTAACTATGGCTACACCTTC. This translates into CAITTRDSPNYGYTF. The rearrangement links TRBV6-1 to TRBJ1-2; 7 positions match TRBD1. V gave up 10 bases and J gave up 0 bases; unmatched junction bases: 11. The CDR3 is 15 amino acids. Germline assignment: CDR1 MNHNS and CDR2 SASEGT.

The chain has TRBV15 and TRBJ1-2; D remains ambiguous. Germline V gene lookup returns CDR1 LNHNV and CDR2 YYDKDF (reference sequence). V gave up 0 bases and J gave up 4 bases, with 6 bases separating them. The CDR3 has 13 residues. Here the CDR3 DNA reads TGTGCCACCAGCAGAGATTCAATCTATGGCTACACCTTC. It translates to CATSRDSIYGYTF.

The rearrangement joins TRBV19 to TRBJ2-5, with 7 positions matching TRBD1. This CDR3 comprises 15 residues. Germline V lookup: CDR1 LNHDA, CDR2 SQIVND (reference sequence). With V trimmed by 2 bases and J by 1 base, 4 bases remained unmatched. CDR3 in DNA: TGTGCCAGTAGTATAAGAAGGGGGCGCCAAGAGACCCAGTACTTC. Translated, it gives CASSIRRGRQETQYF.

This clone was recorded a few times. The CDR3 reads CASSRQGSETQYF. For the CDR3, the DNA is TGTGCCAGCAGCCGACAGGGATCGGAGACCCAGTACTTC. The chain combines TRBV5-8 with TRBJ2-5, with 7 bases lining up with TRBD1. Germline CDR1 is SGHTS and CDR2 is YDEGEE. This CDR3 spans 13 amino acids. J was trimmed by 5 bases and V by 4 bases; bases with no gene match: 5.

The chain recombines TRBV7-9 with TRBJ1-2; a weak D match, TRBD1 (6 bases). CDR1 and CDR2 (germline): SEHNR, FQNEAQ (reference sequence). V lost 1 base and J lost 8, with 11 bases in between. This CDR3 contains 13 residues. This CDR3 reads CASSLGGHEGYTF. The CDR3, as DNA: TGTGCCAGCAGCTTAGGGGGGCATGAAGGCTACACCTTC.

Points on this clone: Other DNA sequences from this sample encode an identical CDR3 as well. This chain connects TRBV11-2 to TRBJ2-7; the D is unclear. The ends were cut back, 3 bases at V and 1 base at J, with 10 bases in the middle. The CDR3 is made up of 14 amino acids. The V gene's germline CDR1 is SGHAT and CDR2 FQNNGV. CDR3 in amino acids: CASSFQRDSYEQYF. CDR3 coding DNA: TGTGCCAGCAGCTTTCAAAGGGATTCCTACGAGCAGTACTTC.

The V call is TRBV18, the J call TRBJ2-1; TRBD2 might be the D (6 bases). The germline gives CDR1 KGHSH, CDR2 LQKENI. V was pared by 3 bases and J by 2 bases, with 14 bases between. There are 16 residues in the CDR3. The CDR3 loop is CASSPPGWGAYNEQFF. In nucleotides, the CDR3 is TGTGCCAGCTCACCTCCTGGTTGGGGGGCCTACAATGAGCAGTTCTTC.

The chain is built from TRBV2 and TRBJ2-1; D not certain. The length of the CDR3 is 11 residues. The V and J ends lost 5 bases and 10 bases respectively, with 9 bases between them. Germline values: CDR1 SNHLY, CDR2 FYNNEI. CDR3 bases: TGTGCCAGCAGTTCGTCGCGGGAGCAGTTCTTC. This encodes CASSSSREQFF.

This clone has only one observation. A clone one base away is much larger, so this may be a read error. The sample holds other DNA sequences that translate to the same CDR3. This chain connects TRBV14 to TRBJ2-7; weak D call: TRBD1 (5 bases). CDR3 length: 12 amino acids. V was shortened by 2 bases and J by 4 bases, with 6 bases between the two germline ends. The V gene's germline CDR1 is SGHDN and CDR2 FVKESK. CDR3 nucleotides: TGTGCCAGCAGCCAACAGGGTTACGAGCAGTACTTC. As protein: CASSQQGYEQYF.

V is TRBV28 and J is TRBJ2-3; D could derive from TRBD1 or TRBD2 (5 bases each). The CDR3 has 18 amino acids. The germline V gene has CDR1 MDHEN and CDR2 SYDVKM. The germline V and J ends were trimmed by 2 bases and 3 bases, with 21 bases remaining between them. In DNA, the CDR3 is TGTGCCAGCAGTTTAGGGCGGTGGGGGAGTCGCCCTACAGATACGCAGTATTTT. Protein: CASSLGRWGSRPTDTQYF. The full variable domain, completed using reference TRBV28 and TRBJ2-3, is DVKVTQSSRYLVKRTGEKVFLECVQDMDHENMFWYRQDPGLGLRLIYFSYDVKMKEKGDIPEGYSVSREKKERFSLILESASTNQTSMYLCASSLGRWGSRPTDTQYFGPGTRLTVL.

This clone was found a few times. The V and J genes are TRBV29-1 and TRBJ1-1; TRBD1 aligns across 7 bases. The CDR3 has 13 amino acids. Germline trimming cut 7 bases from V and 0 bases from J; bases unmatched to any gene: 5. Germline values: CDR1 SQVTM, CDR2 ANQGSEA. CDR3 amino acids: CSANRGMNTEAFF. DNA for the CDR3: TGCAGCGCCAACAGGGGAATGAACACTGAAGCTTTCTTT.

This clone showed up just once. The CDR3 is CASSLGQGRHEQYF. Written as DNA, the CDR3 is TGCGCCAGCAGCTTGGGGCAGGGTAGGCACGAGCAGTACTTC. This chain connects TRBV5-1 to TRBJ2-7; the D gene is possibly TRBD1 (5 bases). The CDR3 is made up of 14 amino acids. V lost 0 bases and J 5 bases, leaving 12 bases between the germline ends. Germline V gene lookup returns CDR1 SGHRS and CDR2 YFSETQ. The entire variable domain, with the rest obtained from reference TRBV5-1 and TRBJ2-7, is as follows: KAGVTQTPRYLIKTRGQQVTLSCSPISGHRSVSWYQQTPGQGLQFLFEYFSETQRNKGNFPGRFSGRQFSNSRSEMNVSTLELGDSALYLCASSLGQGRHEQYFGPGTRLTVT.

The chain combines TRBV5-6 with TRBJ2-7; the match to TRBD1 covers 12 bases. This CDR3 is 15 amino acids long. CDR1 is SGHDT, CDR2 YYEEEE, per germline. V gave up 1 base and J gave up 7 bases; unmatched junction bases: 6. The CDR3: CASSLRGQGAWEQYF. CDR3 DNA: TGTGCCAGCAGCTTGAGGGGACAGGGGGCGTGGGAGCAGTACTTC.

The gene calls are TRBV11-2 and TRBJ2-7, with 7 nucleotides matching TRBD1. CDR3 size: 12 residues. J gave up 6 bases and V 4 bases, and 3 bases lay outside the gene matches. Germline CDR1 SGHAT, CDR2 FQNNGV. This CDR3 is CASSSQGFEQYF. Here the CDR3 DNA reads TGTGCCAGCAGCTCACAGGGGTTCGAGCAGTACTTC.